These T cell receptor beta chains were read from a single sample in a study of cytomegalovirus exposure and HLA in healthy donors. Sequencing used immunoSEQ multiplex PCR; TCRdb keeps in-frame clones, though not all of them. The data show about 90,000 clones, 55% to 85% seen once. The sample consisted of PBMCs. These receptor sequences come from a young woman in good health and CMV-seropositive. The CDR3 runs from the conserved cysteine through the conserved F or W. A D gene is named only where the DNA matches it firmly. For some rows the clone size is stated as once, few or many, or as a class when expanded; others skip it.

d_call: TRBD2; v_call: TRBV7-2; clone_size: NA; j_call: TRBJ2-2; cdr3_aa: CASSRPGTSGDTGELFF; cdr3_nt: TGTGCCAGCAGTCGTCCCGGGACTAGCGGGGACACCGGGGAGCTGTTTTTT
d_call: NA; v_call: TRBV18; clone_size: once; j_call: TRBJ2-7; cdr3_aa: CASSQGRESSYEQYF; cdr3_nt: TGTGCCAGCTCACAAGGCCGGGAGAGCTCCTACGAGCAGTACTTC
d_call: NA; v_call: TRBV18; clone_size: NA; j_call: TRBJ2-7; cdr3_aa: CASSPRRQAIYEQYF; cdr3_nt: TGTGCCAGCTCACCTAGAAGACAGGCCATTTACGAGCAGTACTTC
d_call: TRBD1; v_call: TRBV19; clone_size: NA; j_call: TRBJ1-5; cdr3_aa: CASTADRASNQPQHF; cdr3_nt: TGTGCCAGTACCGCTGACAGGGCTAGCAATCAGCCCCAGCATTTT
d_call: TRBD2; v_call: TRBV29-1; clone_size: few; j_call: TRBJ2-1; cdr3_aa: CSVEGGSYNEQFF; cdr3_nt: TGCAGCGTTGAGGGCGGGAGCTACAATGAGCAGTTCTTC
d_call: TRBD2; v_call: TRBV6-5; clone_size: NA; j_call: TRBJ2-1; cdr3_aa: CASSSPGLAGLNEQFF; cdr3_nt: TGTGCCAGCAGTTCCCCGGGACTAGCGGGGCTAAATGAGCAGTTCTTC
d_call: NA; v_call: TRBV28; clone_size: NA; j_call: TRBJ2-5; cdr3_aa: CASSSSLTRQYF; cdr3_nt: TGTGCCAGCAGCTCCAGCCTTACGCGGCAGTACTTC
d_call: TRBD1; v_call: TRBV19; clone_size: NA; j_call: TRBJ2-5; cdr3_aa: CASSKPGTGVQETQYF; cdr3_nt: TGTGCCAGTAGCAAACCCGGGACAGGGGTTCAAGAGACCCAGTACTTC
d_call: TRBD2; v_call: TRBV5-1; clone_size: NA; j_call: TRBJ2-3; cdr3_aa: CASSKSGSGDTQYF; cdr3_nt: TGCGCCAGCAGCAAAAGCGGGAGTGGAGATACGCAGTATTTT
d_call: TRBD1; v_call: TRBV6-1; clone_size: NA; j_call: TRBJ1-1; cdr3_aa: CASMTDRARVTEAFF; cdr3_nt: TGTGCCAGCATGACGGACAGGGCTAGGGTGACTGAAGCTTTCTTT
d_call: TRBD2; v_call: TRBV12-5; clone_size: NA; j_call: TRBJ2-2; cdr3_aa: CASGGGPDDSGELFF; cdr3_nt: TGTGCTAGTGGGGGAGGGCCTGATGATTCCGGGGAGCTGTTTTTT
d_call: TRBD1; v_call: TRBV4-3; clone_size: NA; j_call: TRBJ1-2; cdr3_aa: CASSQATAGTGAGYTF; cdr3_nt: TGCGCCAGCAGCCAAGCAACGGCCGGGACAGGGGCCGGCTACACCTTC
d_call: NA; v_call: TRBV2; clone_size: NA; j_call: TRBJ2-2; cdr3_aa: CASSERGIGTGELFF; cdr3_nt: TGTGCCAGCAGTGAAAGGGGGATAGGCACCGGGGAGCTGTTTTTT
d_call: TRBD2; v_call: TRBV4-2; clone_size: few; j_call: TRBJ2-3; cdr3_aa: CASSQGAGDADTQYF; cdr3_nt: TGTGCCAGCAGCCAAGGAGCGGGGGACGCAGATACGCAGTATTTT
d_call: NA; v_call: TRBV11-2; clone_size: NA; j_call: TRBJ1-5; cdr3_aa: CASSLGRGGNQPQHF; cdr3_nt: TGTGCCAGCAGCTTAGGCCGGGGGGGCAATCAGCCCCAGCATTTT
d_call: NA; v_call: TRBV7-9; clone_size: NA; j_call: TRBJ1-2; cdr3_aa: CASLEQGKGYTF; cdr3_nt: TGTGCCAGCCTCGAGCAGGGGAAAGGCTACACCTTC
d_call: TRBD2; v_call: TRBV9; clone_size: NA; j_call: TRBJ2-1; cdr3_aa: CASSVSGGPLSSYNEQFF; cdr3_nt: TGTGCCAGCAGCGTTAGCGGGGGGCCTCTGAGCTCCTACAATGAGCAGTTCTTC
d_call: NA; v_call: TRBV7-6; clone_size: NA; j_call: TRBJ2-1; cdr3_aa: CASSLAELGDAGGEQFF; cdr3_nt: TGTGCCAGCAGCTTAGCGGAGTTGGGTGACGCCGGGGGTGAGCAGTTCTTC
d_call: TRBD1; v_call: TRBV5-6; clone_size: NA; j_call: TRBJ1-2; cdr3_aa: CASSRGYSGGGYTF; cdr3_nt: TGTGCCAGCAGCCGCGGTTACTCAGGGGGCGGCTACACCTTC